A single T cell receptor (beta chain) is shown here with its context. The data are from a study of T cells in localized non-small cell lung cancer. Produced via immunoSEQ multiplex PCR; TCRdb's table is partial and in-frame only. Of 35,000 to 50,000 clones in the sample, around 79% were seen once. This clonotype originated in a woman aged 35-75 years with stage II squamous cell lung carcinoma. The starting material was PBMCs, obtained before any cancer treatment.

The CDR3 loop reads CASSELWTPGDVNYGYTF. CDR3 in DNA: TGTGCCAGCAGTGAATTATGGACGCCAGGGGATGTGAACTATGGCTACACCTTC. The genes are TRBV2 and TRBJ1-2; D is possibly TRBD1 (6 bases). The CDR3 loop spans 18 amino acids. Germline CDR1 SNHLY, CDR2 FYNNEI. Trimming pared 2 bases from V and 2 bases from J, leaving 21 bases between.